These 20 T cell receptor beta chains came from one sample sequenced in a study of T cell responses to AZD1222 COVID-19 vaccine. Profiling relied on immunoSEQ multiplex PCR, and the TCRdb table lists in-frame clones only, not all of them. The repertoire holds roughly 140,000 clones, 85% to 90% seen once, with 1.6% in the top ten. The sample was peripheral blood, taken on day 0 of AZD1222 vaccination. These receptors originate from an adult in good health.

The V and J genes are TRBV13 and TRBJ2-7; D ambiguous. V dropped 5 bases and J dropped 3 bases, with 14 bases sitting between them. Per the germline V gene, CDR1 is PRHDT and CDR2 is FYEKMQ (reference sequence). The CDR3 contains 14 residues. For the CDR3, the DNA is TGTGCCAGCAGCCCGAGATACCGGGTCTACGAGCAGTACTTC. The encoded protein is CASSPRYRVYEQYF.

V is TRBV7-9 and J is TRBJ1-3; no clear D gene. CDR1 is SEHNR, CDR2 FQNEAQ, per germline (reference sequence). The CDR3 is 13 amino acids. V dropped 8 bases and J dropped 0 bases, with 8 bases sitting between them. The CDR3 region is CASQQDSGNTIYF. Written as DNA, the CDR3 is TGTGCCAGCCAGCAGGACTCTGGAAACACCATATATTTT.

The chain combines TRBV19 with TRBJ2-7; the match to TRBD1 covers 7 bases. V lost 9 bases, J lost 2 bases, and 4 bases stayed unmatched. The CDR3 is made up of 12 amino acids. Germline CDR1 and CDR2: LNHDA and SQIVND (reference sequence). This CDR3 reads CASRGTAYEQYF. The CDR3 nucleotides read TGTGCCAGCAGAGGGACAGCCTACGAGCAGTACTTC.

This rearrangement joins TRBV29-1 to TRBJ2-3; tentative D call: TRBD2 (5 bases). This CDR3 is built from 12 residues. V lost 4 bases and J lost 7, with 12 bases in between. The V gene's germline CDR1 is SQVTM and CDR2 ANQGSEA. The CDR3 nucleotides are TGCAGCGTTGTCCCCGGGATCCATACGCAGTATTTT. It specifies CSVVPGIHTQYF.

The V call is TRBV7-8, the J call TRBJ2-7, with D perhaps being TRBD1 or TRBD2 (5 bases each). Germline lookup yields CDR1 SGHVS and CDR2 FQNEAQ. This CDR3 is 15 amino acids long. V was shortened by 4 bases and J by 0 bases, with 13 bases between the two germline ends. The DNA for the CDR3 is TGTGCCAGCAGCTCTCTCCGGGGCGCCTCCTACGAGCAGTACTTC. This gives the protein CASSSLRGASYEQYF.

The rearrangement joins TRBV19 to TRBJ1-1; a weak D match, TRBD1 (5 bases). Looked up from germline, CDR1 is LNHDA and CDR2 is SQIVND (reference sequence). With 3 bases removed from V and 2 bases from J, the gap between germline ends came to 13 bases. This CDR3 has 15 amino acids. This CDR3 reads CASSIGGRGNTEAFF. CDR3 nucleotides: TGTGCCAGTAGTATCGGGGGACGGGGAAACACTGAAGCTTTCTTT.

The gene calls are TRBV11-2 and TRBJ2-7; D is possibly TRBD2 (6 bases). This CDR3 comprises 13 residues. The germline V gene encodes CDR1 SGHAT and CDR2 FQNNGV. V was clipped by 6 bases and J by 4 bases, with 13 bases between them. The CDR3 is CASRYGGRYEQYF. Here the CDR3 DNA reads TGTGCCAGCAGGTATGGAGGGAGGTACGAGCAGTACTTC.

The rearrangement uses TRBV5-1 and TRBJ2-1; 8 bases fit TRBD1. CDR1 and CDR2 (germline): SGHRS, YFSETQ. The CDR3 runs 14 residues. V trimming: 8 bases; J trimming: 0 bases; junction bases outside the gene matches: 4. CDR3 sequence reads: CASTTGGSYNEQFF. CDR3 coding DNA: TGCGCCAGTACAACAGGGGGCTCCTACAATGAGCAGTTCTTC.

The rearrangement links TRBV10-1 to TRBJ2-3; D gene unclear. The CDR3 has 15 amino acids. The germline V gene has CDR1 WNHNN and CDR2 SYGVQD (reference sequence). V was pared by 3 bases and J by 1 base, with 11 bases between. The CDR3 loop is CASSDRAYRTDTQYF. The CDR3 nucleotides are TGCGCCAGCAGTGACCGAGCTTATCGCACAGATACGCAGTATTTT.

The chain couples TRBV6-5 to TRBJ1-6, with TRBD1 identical over 8 bases. Germline V gene lookup returns CDR1 MNHEY and CDR2 SVGAGI. CDR3 length equals 15 residues. V shed 6 bases, J shed 10 bases, and the junction held 11 bases outside the gene matches. The chain's CDR3 is CASSISGTGYSPLHF. CDR3 sequence (DNA): TGTGCCAGCAGCATCTCCGGGACAGGCTACTCACCCCTCCACTTT.

The rearrangement links TRBV5-4 to TRBJ2-5; TRBD1 matches 8 bases. This CDR3 spans 14 amino acids. Looked up from germline, CDR1 is SGHNT and CDR2 is YYREEE (reference sequence). J lost 5 bases, V lost 4 bases, and 7 bases had no gene match. The CDR3 DNA reads TGTGCCAGCAGCCCGCGGACAGGGTCGGAGACCCAGTACTTC. As protein: CASSPRTGSETQYF.

This chain links TRBV25-1 with TRBJ2-1; 7 bases map to TRBD1. The V gene's germline CDR1 is MGHDK and CDR2 SYGVNS. Trimming removed 6 bases from V and 1 base from J; junction bases left unmatched: 6. This CDR3 region has 15 residues. CDR3 sequence: CASSLAGGSYNEQFF. For the CDR3, the DNA is TGTGCCAGCAGCCTTGCAGGGGGATCCTACAATGAGCAGTTCTTC. Variable domain in full (rest from reference TRBV25-1 and TRBJ2-1): EADIYQTPRYLVIGTGKKITLECSQTMGHDKMYWYQQDPGMELHLIHYSYGVNSTEKGDLSSESTVSRIRTEHFPLTLESARPSHTSQYLCASSLAGGSYNEQFFGPGTRLTVL.

This rearrangement joins TRBV6-5 to TRBJ1-2; 8 nucleotides line up with TRBD1. CDR1 is MNHEY, CDR2 SVGAGI, per germline. Trimming at V came to 7 bases and at J to 1 base, leaving 8 bases not matched to a gene. There are 15 residues in the CDR3. This CDR3 is CASIRTTGVNYGYTF. CDR3 coding DNA: TGTGCCAGCATCCGAACGACAGGGGTTAACTATGGCTACACCTTC.

The J gene is TRBJ2-2, the V gene TRBV7-2, with D perhaps TRBD1 (5 bases). The ends were cut back, 2 bases at V and 1 base at J, with 11 bases in the middle. Germline CDR1 is SGHTA and CDR2 is FQGNSA. The CDR3 sequence is 16 residues long. In nucleotides, the CDR3 is TGTGCCAGCAGCTTACGGTGGACACTGAACACCGGGGAGCTGTTTTTT. Protein: CASSLRWTLNTGELFF.

The chain couples TRBV5-1 to TRBJ2-6; D gene uncertain. CDR3 length: 14 amino acids. CDR1 and CDR2 (germline): SGHRS, YFSETQ. The V gene lost 0 bases and the J gene lost 0 bases, with 1 base spanning the gap. Here the CDR3 DNA reads TGCGCCAGCAGCTTGGGCTCTGGGGCCAACGTCCTGACTTTC. This codes for CASSLGSGANVLTF.

The chain is built from TRBV4-2 and TRBJ2-3; TRBD2 aligns across 14 bases. J lost 3 bases, V lost 2 bases, and 4 bases had no gene match. The CDR3 has 17 amino acids. Germline-derived CDR1 and CDR2 are LGHNA and YNFKEQ. The CDR3 DNA follows: TGTGCCAGCAGCCAACGCCGGACTAGCGGGGGGACAGATACGCAGTATTTT. Protein sequence: CASSQRRTSGGTDTQYF.

The chain employs TRBV4-1 and TRBJ1-5; D is ambiguous. The CDR3 has 16 amino acids. Germline V gives CDR1 MGHRA, CDR2 YSYEKL. Trimming left V 0 bases short and J 1 base short, with 10 bases between. The CDR3 sequence is CASSQEGVPSNQPQHF. CDR3 coding DNA: TGCGCCAGCAGCCAAGAAGGAGTGCCCAGCAATCAGCCCCAGCATTTT.

The rearrangement joins TRBV2 to TRBJ1-4; D unclear. The CDR3 spans 17 residues. The germline V gene has CDR1 SNHLY and CDR2 FYNNEI. The V end lost 7 bases, the J end lost 0 bases, and 18 bases lay between the germline ends. The CDR3 bases are TGTGCCAGCAAACTTGAGGCAGTTTATGCAACTAATGAAAAACTGTTTTTT. Translation gives CASKLEAVYATNEKLFF.

V gene TRBV12-3 or TRBV12-4 combines with J gene TRBJ2-7; a weak D match, TRBD1 (6 bases). CDR3 length: 13 amino acids. V was cut by 6 bases and J by 2 bases, with 11 bases left in between. The CDR3 nucleotides are TGTGCCAGCAGCCAGGACAGCCCCTACGAGCAGTACTTC. Translated, it gives CASSQDSPYEQYF.

The rearrangement links TRBV12-3 or TRBV12-4 to TRBJ2-7, with TRBD1 as a possible D gene (6 bases). Deletions cut 5 bases from V and 2 bases from J, with 7 bases between. CDR3 length equals 12 residues. The CDR3 region has the DNA TGTGCCAGCAGTGCAGGGGCCTACGAGCAGTACTTC. Translating gives CASSAGAYEQYF.